This paragraph covers one T cell receptor (beta chain) sequence. The table lists this clonotype with a few counts. It lacks a known antigen. Base-call qualities are not available, and no considerably larger clone is one nucleotide away. The data derive from a study of response to subunit inactivated influenza vaccine (dated by TCRdb to the late 2010s). Concerning the study at large: Deep quantitative T cell receptor repertoire profiling was used in the study to track responses to a trivalent subunit inactivated influenza vaccine. Paper-wide results and their limitations: It was suggested by the authors that each seasonal influenza vaccination may recruit only a limited number of new T cells.

The library came from RT-PCR. Reads for this sample came from an Illumina HiSeq 2500. TCRdb passed the public sequencing reads through fastp at Q25 and MiXCR, retaining productive beta sequences. Rows merge per CDR3 protein into single entries with the most common DNA and genes. Within this sample are 500,000 to 600,000 distinct CDR3 sequences, with 10% to 15% of them counted one time only. About a tenth of the sample is taken by the ten largest. From its cysteine to its phenylalanine, the CDR3 spans 18 amino acids. The only DNA kept is the CDR3, 54 bases in frame from the first base. Ends trimmed: V by 8 bases, J by 3 bases; bases unmatched to a gene: 14. Sequences SGHTA (CDR1) and FQGTGA (CDR2) are obtained from the germline V gene.

The sequencing used PBMCs from blood, collected on the day of vaccination. Recombination connected TRBV7-3 to TRBJ2-4; TRBD1 agrees with 12 junctional bases. This receptor was taken from a man aged 45 to 65 who received an inactivated influenza vaccine. Donor details come from another sample of the same person, matched by shared clones. CDR3 sequence: CASYQGDRGRWIKNIQYF. The DNA sequence reads TGTGCCAGCTATCAAGGGGACAGGGGGCGGTGGATCAAAAACATTCAGTACTTC.